This T cell receptor (beta chain) appears in the sequencing data of a study of blood T cells in healthy people across ages (dated by TCRdb to 2014 to 2015). The study in broad terms: Template switching captured roughly one uniquely barcoded TCR beta cDNA molecule per two T cells in model experiments. To track age-related changes in TCR beta repertoire diversity, the study relied on deep sequencing normalized with unique cDNA molecular identifiers. Four age groups were formed from the donors: young (average around 15 years), middle-aged (around 37), aged (over 55) and long-lived (around 82). For two donors (one aged 18 to 30 and one aged 80 or older), the study analyzed two additional independent replicas of 1 million unique cDNA reads from the same blood draw. To avoid experimental bias, donors of different ages were distributed randomly across sequencing lanes.

Turning to this clonotype: The target of this receptor is not known. No quality values exist for individual bases; no much larger clone is one base distant.

Study-wide findings and limitations: Compared with the aged group, more naive CD4+ T cells, fewer expanded clones and increased TCR diversity were shown by the long-lived group, suggesting age selection. There was a strong correlation between observed TCR beta diversity and the percentage of naive T cells measured by flow cytometry. Donor CMV infection status was unknown, potentially confounding age-related changes in expanded clonotypes. Observed TCR beta diversity per million T cells fell roughly linearly with age, and a significant reduction was already apparent by age about 36. Estimates of total diversity based on one million sequenced T cells were regarded as lower bounds and as underestimates. Bulk unsorted PBMC profiling prevented conclusive comparison of naive and antigen-experienced compartments.

Systemically healthy Caucasian individuals from Russia, 35 to 40 in total and aged 6 to 90 years, were included as donors. Roughly 9.5 milliliters of peripheral blood were drawn from each donor into EDTA-treated Vacutainer tubes. PBMCs were isolated by Ficoll-Paque density-gradient centrifugation, with at least 7 million obtained per sample. Trizol reagent was used to extract total RNA from PBMCs, with at least 5.5 micrograms per sample. The percentages of naive CD45RAhigh/CD27high T cells were determined by flow cytometry on a PBMC aliquot from every donor. Receptor libraries were prepared by 5' RACE. Data came from an Illumina HiSeq 2500. A second PCR of about 6 to 11 cycles was performed with a sample-barcoded 5' primer and a J-beta primer mix. A template-switch 5' adaptor carrying 12 random nucleotides introduced a unique molecular identifier onto each TCR beta cDNA molecule. Each sample yielded at least 2.5 million CDR3-containing paired-end reads. All of the RNA was converted into first-strand cDNA using the Mint cDNA synthesis kit, with a TRBC-specific oligonucleotide serving as the primer. Following uracil-DNA glycosylase treatment, all cDNA underwent a first 18-cycle PCR with the universal primers M1SS and BC2_uni_R. On the study's bioinformatics: Each sample was normalized by randomly selecting 1 million high-quality reads, each carrying a distinct molecular identifier. Reads with shared molecular identifiers were discarded instead of being binned into consensus sequences. CDR3 identification, clonotype clustering and error correction used MiTCR with a Q25 quality threshold and the strictest error-elimination algorithm. A nonparametric unseen species model with Euler transformation was used to estimate lower-bound total TCR beta diversity. The public reads were reanalyzed by TCRdb: fastp trimming at Q25, MiXCR alignment, in-frame beta chains only. Each entry is one CDR3 protein sequence, shown with its most common DNA and genes. The V and J calls were not made by the authors but by TCRdb's processing. This sample gives about 1,400,000 distinct CDR3 sequences in total; 59% of them show up just once. Of the sample, roughly 7% falls within the top ten clones.

Sequencing was performed on blood. The receptor was derived from a man between 18 and 29 years old in good health.

The DNA reads as follows: TGTGCCACCAGTGATCCTCTCAGGGGAAATTCGGATACGCAGTATTTT. Translation gives CATSDPLRGNSDTQYF. The rearranged segments are TRBV24-1 and TRBJ2-3, with TRBD1 tentatively as D gene (6 bases match). Trimming at the junction amounts to 3 bases on V and 6 bases on J, and the germline ends lie 18 bases apart. Based on the germline V gene, the CDR1 and CDR2 sequences are KGHDR and SFDVKD. The CDR3, cysteine through phenylalanine, is 16 amino acids long. Here the CDR3 DNA is all that survives: 48 bases in frame from base 1.